The clone carrying this TCR beta chain was counted ten times or more. No antigen is known for it. CDR1 and CDR2 (germline): SNHLY, FYNNEI. The CDR3 is made up of 14 amino acids. Trimming removed 2 bases at V and 4 bases at J, with 11 bases between. The sample is drawn from a study of Graves' ophthalmopathy and Graves' hyperthyroidism. General study results and limits: Blood contained most expanded thyroid clonotypes exceeding 0.001 frequency.

RNA transcripts yielded amplified TCR beta CDR3 regions. In the first round, RT-PCR was carried out with HTBI primers, and a multiplex PCR formed the second round. TCRdb passed the multiplex PCR reads through MiXCR, listing each CDR3 protein once. The repertoire holds some 750,000 distinct CDR3 sequences, approximately 40% seen once, with around 40% in the top ten. This TCR came from an adult man with Graves' ophthalmopathy. Sequencing used peripheral blood. The chain is built from TRBV2 and TRBJ2-5, with no clear D. The CDR3 DNA is TGTGCCAGCAGTGAACTCGTCTTGGGAGAGACCCAGTACTTC. It yields the protein CASSELVLGETQYF. Combining the CDR3 with reference TRBV2 and TRBJ2-5 gives the whole variable domain EPEVTQTPSHQVTQMGQEVILRCVPISNHLYFYWYRQILGQKVEFLVSFYNNEISEKSEIFDDQFSVERPDGSNFTLKIRSTKLEDSAMYFCASSELVLGETQYFGPGTRLLVL.